This T cell receptor beta chain came from a study of spatial heterogeneity in lung cancer. Turning to the study itself: Among detected sequences, beta-chain ones consistently exceeded alpha-chain ones in number.

Study-wide findings and caveats: Within tumors, counts of expanded alpha and beta TCRs tracked tumor mutation counts. Coverage of tumor T cells was estimated at 6% to 7.5% for alpha chains and 12% to 15% for beta chains.

By its share, this clonotype is medium-sized (0.01 to 0.1%). Its specificity is unknown. Each molecule of TCR cDNA was tagged with one unique molecular identifier. TCRdb re-derived calls from the 5' RACE reads in MiXCR, one entry per CDR3 protein. Here the sample spans more than 2,000 distinct CDR3 sequences, 2% to 2.5% being singletons. V was pared by 3 bases and J by 5 bases, with 5 bases of the junction left unmatched. The CDR3 is made up of 14 amino acids. Germline values: CDR1 DFQATT, CDR2 SNEGSKA (reference sequence). Described time point: sample taken at primary tumor resection. The input material, whole RNA from tumor, nontumor lung or frozen PBMC, was sequenced unsorted.

The chain couples TRBV20-1 to TRBJ1-4; TRBD1 matches at 8 bases. The receptor was derived from a male donor with early-stage non-small cell lung cancer. The specimen was lung tumor tissue, collected at surgery. The CDR3 sequence: CSASAGGGNEKLFF. In DNA, the CDR3 is TGCAGTGCTAGTGCAGGGGGCGGAAATGAAAAACTGTTTTTT.